This T cell receptor (beta chain) was captured in a study of metastatic and nonmetastatic thyroid tumors. Study context: From malignant and benign thyroid patients, repertoires in blood and in tumor or nodule tissue were compared.

Among the patients, none had received any treatment before thyroid surgery. MiXCR reprocessed the PCR reads for TCRdb. Of roughly 40,000 clones listed, around an eighth are singletons. Study-wide findings and caveats: Malignant tumors reportedly showed significantly higher TCR beta diversity than benign nodules in both blood and tumor.

V was clipped by 6 bases and J by 4 bases, with 12 bases between them. CDR1 and CDR2 from the germline V gene are SQVTM and ANQGSEA. CDR3 size: 12 residues. This clone was picked up many times. Its target is not known. At the DNA level, this CDR3 is encoded by other sequences in the same sample as well. This TCR derives from a male donor with papillary thyroid cancer or a benign thyroid nodule (not recorded which). Some clones in this sample may be carry-over from other donors' samples. The V call is TRBV29-1, the J call TRBJ1-2; perhaps TRBD1 as D (5 bases). What was sequenced was blood. This CDR3 reads CSVQTGTYGYTF. DNA for the CDR3: TGCAGCGTGCAAACAGGAACCTATGGCTACACCTTC. Variable domain in full (rest from reference TRBV29-1 and TRBJ1-2): SAVISQKPSRDICQRGTSLTIQCQVDSQVTMMFWYRQQPGQSLTLIATANQGSEATYESGFVIDKFPISRPNLTFSTLTVSNMSPEDSSIYLCSVQTGTYGYTFGSGTRLTVV.